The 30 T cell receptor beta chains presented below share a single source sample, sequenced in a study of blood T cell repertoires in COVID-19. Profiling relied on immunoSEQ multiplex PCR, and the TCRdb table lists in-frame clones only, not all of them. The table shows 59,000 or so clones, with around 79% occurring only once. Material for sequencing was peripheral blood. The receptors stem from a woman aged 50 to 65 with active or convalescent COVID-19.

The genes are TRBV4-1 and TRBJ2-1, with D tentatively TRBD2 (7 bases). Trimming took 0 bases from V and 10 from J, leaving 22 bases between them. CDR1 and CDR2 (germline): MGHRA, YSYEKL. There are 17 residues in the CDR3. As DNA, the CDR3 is TGCGCCAGCAGCCAAGATAGAAATGAGGGTAGGGGGGGGGAGCAGTTCTTC. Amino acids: CASSQDRNEGRGGEQFF.

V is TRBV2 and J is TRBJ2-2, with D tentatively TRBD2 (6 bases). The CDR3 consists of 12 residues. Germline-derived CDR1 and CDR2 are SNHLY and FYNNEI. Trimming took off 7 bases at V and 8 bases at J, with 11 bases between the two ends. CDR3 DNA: TGTGCCAGCACGGGAGACGCTGGGGAGCTGTTTTTT. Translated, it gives CASTGDAGELFF.

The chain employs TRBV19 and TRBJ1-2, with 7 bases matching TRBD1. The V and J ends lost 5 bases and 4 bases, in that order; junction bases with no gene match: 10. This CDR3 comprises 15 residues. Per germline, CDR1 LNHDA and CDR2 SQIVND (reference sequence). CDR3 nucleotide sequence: TGTGCCAGTAGTCCCGGACAGGTCCTAACCTATGGCTACACCTTC. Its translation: CASSPGQVLTYGYTF.

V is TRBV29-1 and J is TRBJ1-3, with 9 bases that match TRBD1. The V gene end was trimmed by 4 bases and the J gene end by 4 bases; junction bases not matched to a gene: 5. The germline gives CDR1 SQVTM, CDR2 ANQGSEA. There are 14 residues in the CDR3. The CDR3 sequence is CSVVGQGIGNTIYF. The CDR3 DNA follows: TGCAGCGTTGTGGGACAGGGTATAGGAAACACCATATATTTT.

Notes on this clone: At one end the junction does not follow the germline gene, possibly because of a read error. CDR3 region: CASAMTVNTEAFF. The CDR3 coding sequence is TGTGCTAGTGCCATGACAGTGAACACTGAGGCTTTCTTT. The J gene is TRBJ1-1, the V gene TRBV12-5, with D perhaps matching TRBD1 (5 bases). The CDR3 runs to 13 residues. Germline lookup yields CDR1 LGHNT and CDR2 FRNRAP.

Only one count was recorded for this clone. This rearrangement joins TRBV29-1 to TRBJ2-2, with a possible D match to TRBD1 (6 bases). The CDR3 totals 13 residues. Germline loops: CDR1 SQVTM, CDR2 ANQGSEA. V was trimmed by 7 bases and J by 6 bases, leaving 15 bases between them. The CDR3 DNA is TGCAGCGCAGGACAGAAAGGGTCCGGGGAGCTGTTTTTT. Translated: CSAGQKGSGELFF.

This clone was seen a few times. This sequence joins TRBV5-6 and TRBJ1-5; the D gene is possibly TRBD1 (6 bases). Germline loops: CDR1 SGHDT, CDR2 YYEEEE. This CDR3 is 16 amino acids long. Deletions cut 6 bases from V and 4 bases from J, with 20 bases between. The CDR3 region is CASTTATRGFNQPQHF. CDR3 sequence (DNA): TGTGCCAGCACCACAGCGACCAGGGGATTTAATCAGCCCCAGCATTTT.

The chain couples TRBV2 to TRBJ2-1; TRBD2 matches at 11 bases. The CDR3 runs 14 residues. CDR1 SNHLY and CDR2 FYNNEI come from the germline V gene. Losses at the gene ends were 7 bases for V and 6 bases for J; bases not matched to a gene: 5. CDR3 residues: CASNSLAGANEQFF. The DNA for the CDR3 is TGTGCCAGCAACTCACTAGCGGGGGCCAATGAGCAGTTCTTC.

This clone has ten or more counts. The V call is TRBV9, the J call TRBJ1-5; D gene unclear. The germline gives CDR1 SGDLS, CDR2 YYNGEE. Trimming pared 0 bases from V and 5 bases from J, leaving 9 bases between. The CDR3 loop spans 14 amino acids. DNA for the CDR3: TGTGCCAGCAGCGTAGGATCGGGGTATCAGCCCCAGCATTTT. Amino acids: CASSVGSGYQPQHF.

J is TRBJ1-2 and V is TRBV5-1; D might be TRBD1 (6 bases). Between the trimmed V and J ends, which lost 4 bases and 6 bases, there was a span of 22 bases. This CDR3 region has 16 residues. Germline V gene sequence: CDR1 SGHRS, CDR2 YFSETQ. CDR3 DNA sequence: TGCGCCAGCAGCACTTCTCCAGGGGAACTTTGGGATGGCTACACCTTC. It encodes CASSTSPGELWDGYTF.

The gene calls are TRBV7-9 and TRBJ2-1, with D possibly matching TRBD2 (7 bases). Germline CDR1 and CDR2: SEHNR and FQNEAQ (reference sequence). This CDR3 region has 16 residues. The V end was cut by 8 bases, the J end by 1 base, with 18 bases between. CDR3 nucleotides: TGTGCCAGCCGGAGAGGGGGGGTCCTTTCCTACAATGAGCAGTTCTTC. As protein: CASRRGGVLSYNEQFF.

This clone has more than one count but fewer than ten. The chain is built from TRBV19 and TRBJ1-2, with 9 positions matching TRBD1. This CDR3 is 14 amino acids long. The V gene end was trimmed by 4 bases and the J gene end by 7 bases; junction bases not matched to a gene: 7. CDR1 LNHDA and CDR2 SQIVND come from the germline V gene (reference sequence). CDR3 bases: TGTGCCAGTAGTAGGGCCGGGACAGGGAGTGGCTACACCTTC. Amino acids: CASSRAGTGSGYTF. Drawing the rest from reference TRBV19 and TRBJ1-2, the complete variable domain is DGGITQSPKYLFRKEGQNVTLSCEQNLNHDAMYWYRQDPGQGLRLIYYSQIVNDFQKGDIAEGYSVSREKKESFPLTVTSAQKNPTAFYLCASSRAGTGSGYTFGSGTRLTVV.

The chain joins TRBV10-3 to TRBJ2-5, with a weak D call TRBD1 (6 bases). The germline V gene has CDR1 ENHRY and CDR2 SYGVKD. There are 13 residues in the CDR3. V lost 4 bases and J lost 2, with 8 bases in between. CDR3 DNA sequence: TGTGCCATCAGTGCAGGGGAACAAGAGACCCAGTACTTC. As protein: CAISAGEQETQYF.

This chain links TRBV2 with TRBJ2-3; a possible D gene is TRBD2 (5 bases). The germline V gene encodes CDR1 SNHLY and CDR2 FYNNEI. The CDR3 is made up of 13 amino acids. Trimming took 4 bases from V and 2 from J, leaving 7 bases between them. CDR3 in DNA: TGTGCCAGCAGTGGGGAGTTCACAGATACGCAGTATTTT. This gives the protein CASSGEFTDTQYF.

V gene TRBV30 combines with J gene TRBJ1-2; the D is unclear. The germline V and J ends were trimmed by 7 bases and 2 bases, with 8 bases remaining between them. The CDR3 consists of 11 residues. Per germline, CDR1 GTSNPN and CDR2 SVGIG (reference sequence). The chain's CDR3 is CASRENYGYTF. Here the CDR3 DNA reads TGTGCCTCAAGGGAGAACTATGGCTACACCTTC.

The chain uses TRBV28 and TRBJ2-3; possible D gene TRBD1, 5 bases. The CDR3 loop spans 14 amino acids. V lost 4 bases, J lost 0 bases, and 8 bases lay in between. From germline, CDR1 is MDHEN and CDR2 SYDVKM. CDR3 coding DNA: TGTGCCAGCAGTTCGCCAGGGAGCACAGATACGCAGTATTTT. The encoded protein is CASSSPGSTDTQYF. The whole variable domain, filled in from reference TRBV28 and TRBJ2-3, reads DVKVTQSSRYLVKRTGEKVFLECVQDMDHENMFWYRQDPGLGLRLIYFSYDVKMKEKGDIPEGYSVSREKKERFSLILESASTNQTSMYLCASSSPGSTDTQYFGPGTRLTVL.

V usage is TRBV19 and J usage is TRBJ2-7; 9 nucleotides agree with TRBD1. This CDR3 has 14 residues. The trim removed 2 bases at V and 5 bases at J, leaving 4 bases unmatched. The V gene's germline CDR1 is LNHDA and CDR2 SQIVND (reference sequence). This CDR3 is CASSIRGQGHEQYF. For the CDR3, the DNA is TGTGCCAGTAGTATACGGGGACAGGGCCACGAGCAGTACTTC.

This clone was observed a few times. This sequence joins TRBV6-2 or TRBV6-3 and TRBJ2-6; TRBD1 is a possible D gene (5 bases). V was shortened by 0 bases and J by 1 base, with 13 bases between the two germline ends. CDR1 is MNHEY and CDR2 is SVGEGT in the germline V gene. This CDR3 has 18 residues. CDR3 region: CASSYSARDLSGANVLTF. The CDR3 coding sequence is TGTGCCAGCAGTTACTCGGCCAGGGATCTTTCTGGGGCCAACGTCCTGACTTTC.

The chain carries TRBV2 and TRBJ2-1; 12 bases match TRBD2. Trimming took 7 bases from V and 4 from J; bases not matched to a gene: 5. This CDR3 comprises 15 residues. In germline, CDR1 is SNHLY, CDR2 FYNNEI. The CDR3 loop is CASNPGTSGYNEQFF. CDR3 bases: TGTGCCAGCAACCCCGGGACTAGCGGGTACAATGAGCAGTTCTTC.

Here the CDR3 DNA reads TGTGCCAGCAGTTTACTATTAGCGGATGTTGAGCAGTTCTTC. This encodes CASSLLLADVEQFF. This chain joins TRBV27 and TRBJ2-1; possible D gene TRBD2, 6 bases. This CDR3 is 14 amino acids long. V was pared by 2 bases and J by 9 bases, with 14 bases between. Per germline, CDR1 MNHEY and CDR2 SMNVEV (reference sequence).

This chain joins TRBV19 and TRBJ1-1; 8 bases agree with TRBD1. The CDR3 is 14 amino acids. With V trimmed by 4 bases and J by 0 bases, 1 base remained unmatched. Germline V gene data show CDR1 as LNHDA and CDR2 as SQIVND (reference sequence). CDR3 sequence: CASSRTGMNTEAFF. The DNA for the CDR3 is TGTGCCAGTAGTAGGACAGGGATGAACACTGAAGCTTTCTTT.

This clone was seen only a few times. The CDR3 reads CASSLLGGYTEAFF. In DNA, the CDR3 is TGTGCCAGCAGTTTGCTGGGAGGGTATACTGAAGCTTTCTTT. The chain has TRBV27 and TRBJ1-1, with D uncertain. Trimming pared 3 bases from V and 5 bases from J, leaving 13 bases between. Germline V CDR1 and CDR2: MNHEY, SMNVEV (reference sequence). The CDR3 contains 14 residues.

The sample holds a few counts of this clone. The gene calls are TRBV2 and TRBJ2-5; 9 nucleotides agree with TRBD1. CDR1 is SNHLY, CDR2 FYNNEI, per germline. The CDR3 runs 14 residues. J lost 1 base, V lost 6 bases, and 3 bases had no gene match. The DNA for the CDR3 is TGTGCCAGCAGGAGGACAGGGGCCCAAGAGACCCAGTACTTC. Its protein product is CASRRTGAQETQYF. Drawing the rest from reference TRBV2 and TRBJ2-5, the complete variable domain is EPEVTQTPSHQVTQMGQEVILRCVPISNHLYFYWYRQILGQKVEFLVSFYNNEISEKSEIFDDQFSVERPDGSNFTLKIRSTKLEDSAMYFCASRRTGAQETQYFGPGTRLLVL.

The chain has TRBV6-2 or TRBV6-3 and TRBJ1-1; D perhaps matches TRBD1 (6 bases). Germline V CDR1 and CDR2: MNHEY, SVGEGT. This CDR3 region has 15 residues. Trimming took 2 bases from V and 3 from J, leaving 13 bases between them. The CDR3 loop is CASSYDAGVYTEAFF. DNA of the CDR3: TGTGCCAGCAGTTACGACGCAGGGGTTTACACTGAAGCTTTCTTT.

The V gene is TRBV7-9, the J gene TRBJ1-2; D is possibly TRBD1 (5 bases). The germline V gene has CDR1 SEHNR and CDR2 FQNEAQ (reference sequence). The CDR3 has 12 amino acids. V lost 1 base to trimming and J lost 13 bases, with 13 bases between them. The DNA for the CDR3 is TGTGCCAGCAGCTTAGTCTCGGACATAATCACCTTC. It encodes CASSLVSDIITF.

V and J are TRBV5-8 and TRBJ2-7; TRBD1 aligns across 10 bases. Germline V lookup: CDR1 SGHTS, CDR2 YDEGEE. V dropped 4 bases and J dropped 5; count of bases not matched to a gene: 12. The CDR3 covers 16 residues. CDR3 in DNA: TGTGCCAGCAGCCCATTTACCGGGACAGGGGACGACGAGCAGTACTTC. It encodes CASSPFTGTGDDEQYF.

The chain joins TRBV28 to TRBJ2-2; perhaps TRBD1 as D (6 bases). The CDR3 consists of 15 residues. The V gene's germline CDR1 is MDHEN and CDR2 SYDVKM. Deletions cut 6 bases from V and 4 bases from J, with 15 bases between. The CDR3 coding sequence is TGTGCCAGCAGATCGGCAGGGGCTGGCACCGGGGAGCTGTTTTTT. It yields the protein CASRSAGAGTGELFF.

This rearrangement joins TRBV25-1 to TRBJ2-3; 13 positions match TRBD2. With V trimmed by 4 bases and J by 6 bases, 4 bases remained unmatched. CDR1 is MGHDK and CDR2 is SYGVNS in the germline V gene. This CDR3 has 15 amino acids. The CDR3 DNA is TGTGCCAGCAGTGCGGGGGGACTAGCGGGGGATACGCAGTATTTT. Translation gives CASSAGGLAGDTQYF.

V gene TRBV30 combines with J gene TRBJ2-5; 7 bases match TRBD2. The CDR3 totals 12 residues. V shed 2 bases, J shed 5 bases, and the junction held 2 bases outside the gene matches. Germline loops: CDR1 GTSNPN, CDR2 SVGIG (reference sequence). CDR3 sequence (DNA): TGTGCCTGGAGTTCCGGGGGGGAGACCCAGTACTTC. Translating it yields CAWSSGGETQYF.

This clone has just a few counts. The CDR3 protein is CATSDKTSDRSYEQYF. DNA for the CDR3: TGTGCCACCAGTGATAAAACTAGCGACCGCTCCTACGAGCAGTACTTC. This rearrangement joins TRBV24-1 to TRBJ2-7; 7 bases map to TRBD2. The CDR3 sequence is 16 residues long. The junction had 7 bases not matched to a gene; V was cut back by 3 bases and J by 0 bases. Germline V gives CDR1 KGHDR, CDR2 SFDVKD.